The entry below gives a single T cell receptor beta chain sequence along with its context. Its antigen is unidentified. The sample belongs to a study of cytomegalovirus exposure and HLA in healthy donors. Whole-study results and caveats: Cytomegalovirus status was reportedly diagnosed by the classifier with high specificity and sensitivity.

Assay used: immunoSEQ multiplex PCR; TCRdb lists only in-frame clones, some missing. The table shows 110,000 or so clones, with around 88% occurring only once. The source material was PBMCs. The receptor comes from a man between 18 and 29 years old in good health and CMV-seronegative.

The DNA of the CDR3 is TGCGCCAGCAGTCAAACTAGCTACGAGCAGTACTTC. This translates into CASSQTSYEQYF. The chain employs TRBV10-2 and TRBJ2-7; D might be TRBD2 (5 bases). Between the trimmed V and J ends, which lost 5 bases and 3 bases, there was a span of 8 bases. CDR3 length: 12 amino acids. Germline V gene lookup returns CDR1 WSHSY and CDR2 SAAADI.